This T cell receptor (beta chain) was recorded in a study of technical replicates of blood from several donors. Looked up from germline, CDR1 is PRHDT and CDR2 is FYEKMQ (reference sequence). This CDR3 is built from 14 residues. Between the trimmed V and J ends, which lost 9 bases and 4 bases, there was a span of 15 bases. Only in-frame clones appear in the TCRdb table, and some are missing; sequencing was by immunoSEQ multiplex PCR. Here the sample spans more than 60,000 clones, just under 90% being singletons. The source of this sequence is a human donor in good health. Some clones in this sample may be carry-over from other donors' samples. Sequencing was performed on PBMCs. This sequence joins TRBV13 and TRBJ2-2; D possibly corresponds to TRBD1 (5 bases). Written as DNA, the CDR3 is TGTGCCAGGGGGCGAGGTTCGTCCACCGGGGAGCTGTTTTTT. Its protein product is CARGRGSSTGELFF.